The present TCR beta chain was sequenced within a study of blood T cells in healthy people across ages. The authors ran a second PCR of about 7 to 11 cycles using a sample-barcoded 5' primer and a J-beta primer mix. TCRdb re-derived calls from the 5' RACE reads in MiXCR, one entry per CDR3 protein. The profile covers about 640,000 distinct CDR3 sequences, with around 38% appearing a single time and about 30% taken by the ten largest. Donation came from healthy Caucasian individuals in Russia who were aged about 6 to 100. The authors isolated at least 6 million PBMCs per sample. This clonotype was seen repeatedly, ten times or more. CDR3 size: 14 residues. The germline gives CDR1 SGHRS, CDR2 YFSETQ. Trimming stripped 2 bases from V and 1 base from J, with 9 bases between.

What was sequenced was blood. This receptor was taken from an elderly man in good health. The chain combines TRBV5-1 with TRBJ1-1, with D possibly TRBD1 on 6 matching bases. CDR3 sequence: CASSFGQTNTEAFF. In DNA form, the CDR3 reads TGCGCCAGCAGCTTCGGACAGACGAACACTGAAGCTTTCTTT. The entire variable domain, with the rest obtained from reference TRBV5-1 and TRBJ1-1, is as follows: KAGVTQTPRYLIKTRGQQVTLSCSPISGHRSVSWYQQTPGQGLQFLFEYFSETQRNKGNFPGRFSGRQFSNSRSEMNVSTLELGDSALYLCASSFGQTNTEAFFGQGTRLTVV.